This T cell receptor (beta chain) appears in the sequencing data of a study of T cells in Graves' hyperthyroidism and ophthalmopathy. Amplification yielded TCR beta CDR3 regions, with RNA transcripts as the source. HTBI primers were the set used in a first-round RT-PCR of the TCR CDR3. TCRdb independently ran MiXCR on the multiplex PCR reads; one entry per CDR3 protein. The repertoire holds approximately 740,000 distinct CDR3 sequences, with around 13% as singletons. This CDR3 spans 14 amino acids. CDR1 and CDR2 (germline): MNHNS, SASEGT. V was cut by 8 bases and J by 2 bases, with 12 bases left in between.

Sequencing input: blood. The receptor was isolated from a woman younger than 30 with Graves' hyperthyroidism. V is TRBV6-1 and J is TRBJ2-2, with D perhaps TRBD1 (7 bases). CDR3 DNA sequence: TGTGCCAGCCGCGGGACAGACAACACCGGGGAGCTGTTTTTT. Protein sequence: CASRGTDNTGELFF.